This T cell receptor beta chain was identified during a study of blood T cell repertoires in COVID-19 (dated by TCRdb to 2019 to 2021). Notes on the research overall: Samples covering the acute and convalescent phases of COVID-19 were provided by collaborators in the United States, Italy and Spain. The prospective study material was composed of cDNA or gDNA derived from T cells, B-cell-depleted T cells, or PBMCs. The dataset comprised deeply sampled blood TCRbeta repertoires from subjects exposed to, actively infected with, or recovered from COVID-19. A freely available public database, intended as a resource for researchers studying the immune response to SARS-CoV-2, is where the repertoires were released. Samples were obtained from the ongoing ImmuneRACE study (first 160 participants) and from approximately 1,200 subjects provided by 6 global collaborators. Nearly every sample came with metadata listing a de-identified subject ID, COVID-19 status, age in years and sex. Where available, HLA class I and class II types were taken from metadata supplied by the sample provider and were not determined by assay-based typing. General findings and caveats noted by the study authors: The quantity of clinical and demographic metadata differed by source and by participant and was supplied without curation.

TCRbeta CDR3 regions were amplified from genomic DNA by means of the immunoSEQ Assay, a bias-controlled multiplex PCR. The study's own analysis went as follows. Nucleated cell counts per sample were estimated from amplification of reference gene primers within the assay. Sequence reads were collapsed and filtered to measure the absolute abundance of every unique TCRbeta CDR3 rearrangement. For each sample, productive Simpson clonality was calculated by taking the square root of Simpson's diversity index across productive rearrangements. Imported from immuneACCESS, the table was reduced by TCRdb to in-frame sequences with V and J called. These copies leave out some clones; in studies compared against another copy, an unresolved V gene accounts for under half, and the cause of the remainder is not known. V and J calls and clone size are those listed in that table; D and trimming were worked out from the DNA. Here the sample has over 85,000 clones; about 85% occur a single time. The ten top clones hold around 12% of the sample.

On this clone: The target of this receptor is not known. One base away there is no much larger clone; base qualities are not given.

CDR1 and CDR2 (MNHEY, SVGAGI) derive from the germline V gene. V was cut back by 0 bases and J by 4 bases, leaving a gap of 15 bases between them. There are 16 amino acids in the CDR3, from cysteine to phenylalanine inclusive. Just CDR3 DNA is preserved here, 48 bases in frame from base 1. Each collaborating institution followed its own protocols to collect whole blood in K2EDTA tubes. Collaborator samples were shipped for TCRbeta analysis as frozen whole blood, isolated PBMCs, or DNA extracted from either sample type. Sequenced material: peripheral blood. This clonotype originated in a human donor in a cohort sampled during active COVID-19. This sequence uses TRBV6-5 and TRBJ1-2; no D gene is confidently identified. DNA sequence: TGTGCCAGCAGTTACTCGACACCACATCTTCCCTATGGCTACACCTTC. Its translation reads: CASSYSTPHLPYGYTF.